Given below is one T cell receptor beta chain in context. The antigen this receptor binds is unknown. Within one base of it there is no much larger clone, and no base qualities were kept. This specimen belongs to a study of T cells after posttransplantation cyclophosphamide (dated by TCRdb to about 2016). Broadly, across the study: Using TRB sequencing, the study followed how the T cell repertoire rebuilt after myeloablative bone marrow transplantation with posttransplantation cyclophosphamide given as GVHD prophylaxis. Antigen receptor sequencing was done on samples from 35 to 40 PTCy-treated patients and from approximately 15 related bone marrow donors of those patients. Blood from all 35 or so PTCy patients with 1-year posttransplant specimens was subjected to TRB sequencing. Up to roughly 3 additional blood samples from 2 to 5.2 years after transplant were also TRB-sequenced in 3 patients, as was pretransplant blood from several patients. TRA and TRB clonality were tightly correlated in about ten samples, so subsequent TCR analyses focused on TRB only. Public TRB sequences were queried against a database of over 3,000 sequences associated with responses to pathogens, tumor antigens, self-antigens and alloantigens. The paper as a whole reports these results and caveats: Across approximately 45 patients, TRB clonality was highly associated with recipient CMV seropositivity and CMV reactivation, and PTCy diversity was similar to diversity in CNI/methotrexate controls. Donor-recipient similarity was low at 1-2 months but increased during the first year, and donor CD8+ memory clones often dominated later blood repertoires. The TRB repertoires of T cells infiltrating skin or GI tract showed only limited overlap with the TRB repertoires of T cells in blood.

Peripheral blood samples were provided by related bone marrow donors on the day of marrow donation. Mononuclear cells from peripheral blood and bone marrow were separated by Ficoll-Hypaque density centrifugation and then cryopreserved. Genomic DNA was used for TRB sequencing, which was performed with the immunoSEQ assay at survey resolution or with the hsTCRB kit. The study's processing was this. Initial read processing used immunoSEQ software, and repertoire analyses used the LymphoSeq R package. Clonality was computed as 1 minus normalized Shannon entropy; Gini coefficient was also calculated for each TRB dataset. To infer phenotypes in unsorted samples, TRB sequences from sorted subsets of the recipient or donor were mapped onto the unsorted samples of the same recipient. TCRdb re-hosts the immuneACCESS table, in-frame sequences only. Its copies lack some clones; in the studies checked, an unresolved V gene accounts for under half of them, and the cause for the rest is not known. For V, J and clone size, that table is used; D and trimming come from the DNA. This sample is represented by about 52,000 clones; roughly 94% of them were singletons. About 3% of the sample lies in the top ten.

The CDR3 covers 16 residues, taking in both the cysteine and the phenylalanine. Solely the CDR3 DNA is kept, with 48 bases framed from the first base. For CDR1 and CDR2, the germline V gene lists SGHRS and YFSETQ. V drops 4 bases and J drops 0 bases, leaving 15 bases in between. The sequence links TRBV5-1 to TRBJ2-3, with a tentative D gene TRBD1 over 6 matching bases. This TCR derives from a woman under 40 in good health and a related stem cell transplant donor. Specimen: PBMCs. At the DNA level, the sequence is TGCGCCAGCAGCCCCCAGGGGATATCTAGCACAGATACGCAGTATTTT. It encodes CASSPQGISSTDTQYF.